These 17 T cell receptor beta chains share one sample of origin, sequenced in a study of blood T cells in healthy people across ages. Using a J-beta primer mix together with a sample-barcoded 5' primer, a second PCR was run for roughly 7 to 11 cycles. MiXCR, run by TCRdb on the 5' RACE reads, gives a single entry per CDR3 protein. The sample shows roughly 2 million distinct CDR3 sequences, around 50% of them seen only once. Input material: blood. The receptors come from a woman aged 40 to 50 in good health.

This clonotype was observed a few times. The chain carries TRBV5-1 and TRBJ1-2, with D unresolved. This CDR3 comprises 13 residues. Germline CDR1 is SGHRS and CDR2 is YFSETQ. The V gene lost 0 bases and the J gene lost 4 bases, with 7 bases spanning the gap. CDR3 nucleotides: TGCGCCAGCAGCTTGGCTGAGACCTATGGCTACACCTTC. Protein product: CASSLAETYGYTF. The full variable domain, its missing parts supplied by reference TRBV5-1 and TRBJ1-2, is KAGVTQTPRYLIKTRGQQVTLSCSPISGHRSVSWYQQTPGQGLQFLFEYFSETQRNKGNFPGRFSGRQFSNSRSEMNVSTLELGDSALYLCASSLAETYGYTFGSGTRLTVV.

The chain is built from TRBV7-6 and TRBJ1-2; D is unclear. From germline, CDR1 is SGHVS and CDR2 FNYEAQ. The ends were cut back, 1 base at V and 4 bases at J, with 16 bases in the middle. The CDR3 spans 16 residues. The CDR3 here is CASSLEAGATFYGYTF. CDR3 DNA sequence: TGTGCCAGCAGCTTAGAAGCCGGCGCGACTTTCTATGGCTACACCTTC.

The rearrangement uses TRBV4-1 and TRBJ1-4; no definite D call. From germline, CDR1 is MGHRA and CDR2 YSYEKL. The length of the CDR3 is 15 residues. V lost 0 bases and J 3 bases, leaving 8 bases between the germline ends. CDR3 residues: CASSQEVASNEKLFF. The CDR3 DNA reads TGCGCCAGCAGCCAAGAAGTGGCCTCTAATGAAAAACTGTTTTTT.

The chain carries TRBV20-1 and TRBJ2-3; the match to TRBD2 covers 8 bases. Germline assignment: CDR1 DFQATT and CDR2 SNEGSKA (reference sequence). J lost 6 bases, V lost 1 base, and 18 bases had no gene match. This CDR3 is 18 amino acids long. The chain's CDR3 is CSARGRRGATNNRDTQYF. CDR3 coding DNA: TGCAGTGCTAGAGGTCGGCGGGGGGCCACGAATAACCGGGATACGCAGTATTTT.

V usage is TRBV4-1 and J usage is TRBJ2-5; D gene unclear. Trimming left V 0 bases short and J 0 bases short, with 8 bases between. This CDR3 comprises 15 residues. Germline CDR1 reads MGHRA; CDR2 reads YSYEKL. DNA for the CDR3: TGCGCCAGCAGCCAAGATGCGGAGTACCAAGAGACCCAGTACTTC. Protein sequence: CASSQDAEYQETQYF.

The CDR3 reads CASSYSYGTSGGADGNEQFF. CDR3 nucleotides: TGTGCCAGCAGTTACTCCTACGGGACTAGCGGGGGGGCTGACGGGAATGAGCAGTTCTTC. The chain couples TRBV6-2 or TRBV6-3 to TRBJ2-1; TRBD2 matches 16 bases. The CDR3 runs to 20 residues. With V trimmed by 0 bases and J by 7 bases, 12 bases remained unmatched. Per germline, CDR1 MNHEY and CDR2 SVGEGT.

This clonotype was recorded a few times. This sequence joins TRBV27 and TRBJ2-7; D not certain. From germline, CDR1 is MNHEY and CDR2 SMNVEV (reference sequence). The CDR3 covers 13 residues. V was trimmed by 3 bases and J by 2 bases, leaving 8 bases between them. The CDR3 region has the DNA TGTGCCAGCAGTTTGACGGATGCCTACGAGCAGTACTTC. Translation: CASSLTDAYEQYF.

This clonotype turned up a few times. The chain joins TRBV4-3 to TRBJ2-3; D assignment may be TRBD1 or TRBD2 (6 bases each). V was shortened by 4 bases and J by 8 bases, with 22 bases between the two germline ends. The germline V gene encodes CDR1 LGHNA and CDR2 YSLEER. This CDR3 region has 16 residues. The CDR3, as DNA: TGCGCCAGCAGCCGGAGACTAGGGGGTGATTGGAGTACGCAGTATTTT. Its translation is CASSRRLGGDWSTQYF.

This clonotype was seen only a few times. J is TRBJ2-5 and V is TRBV15; 9 bases are shared with TRBD1. The J call may be in error: the DNA end matches TRBJ2-7 better. This CDR3 is built from 14 residues. CDR1 and CDR2 from the germline V gene are LNHNV and YYDKDF (reference sequence). This chain's CDR3 is CATSRLGTGLEQYF. The CDR3 region has the DNA TGTGCCACCAGCAGACTCGGGACAGGGCTCGAGCAGTACTTC.

This clonotype was counted a few times. V usage is TRBV12-3 or TRBV12-4 and J usage is TRBJ1-5; D not resolved. The CDR3 spans 12 residues. The germline V and J ends were trimmed by 6 bases and 2 bases, with 5 bases remaining between them. The CDR3 reads CASREGNQPQHF. The CDR3, as DNA: TGTGCCAGCAGAGAGGGCAATCAGCCCCAGCATTTT.

This clonotype was seen only a few times. This chain uses TRBV2 with TRBJ1-4; 9 bases line up with TRBD1. CDR3 length: 16 amino acids. V dropped 6 bases and J dropped 8; count of bases not matched to a gene: 13. CDR1 is SNHLY and CDR2 is FYNNEI in the germline V gene. As DNA, the CDR3 is TGTGCCAGCAGGAGGCCGGAGGGGACAGGGAAAGAAAAACTGTTTTTT. Amino acid sequence: CASRRPEGTGKEKLFF.

Worth noting for this clonotype: At one end, the junction sequence differs from germline, possibly due to a read error. The V gene is TRBV5-1, the J gene TRBJ2-3, with TRBD2 matching over 8 bases. Germline V gene data show CDR1 as SGHRS and CDR2 as YFSETQ. The CDR3 is 15 residues long. CDR3 residues: CASSLDRTSTDAQYF. The CDR3 region has the DNA TGCGCCAGCAGCTTGGACCGGACTAGCACAGATGCGCAGTATTTT.

This clonotype was seen a handful of times. V usage is TRBV20-1 and J usage is TRBJ2-3; a possible D gene is TRBD2 (7 bases). The CDR3 covers 15 residues. CDR1 and CDR2 (germline): DFQATT, SNEGSKA (reference sequence). Trimming removed 6 bases from V and 1 base from J, with 17 bases in between. The CDR3 reads CSAPPRGAGTDTQYF. DNA of the CDR3: TGCAGTGCACCACCACGGGGGGCAGGCACAGATACGCAGTATTTT.

Comment on this clonotype: A junction boundary mismatches the germline segment, possibly from a read error. The chain is built from TRBV28 and TRBJ2-4; tentatively, D is TRBD2 (5 bases). The J call is in doubt because the DNA end fits TRBJ2-5 better. Germline V gene data show CDR1 as MDHEN and CDR2 as SYDVKM. The CDR3 is 14 amino acids. The DNA of the CDR3 is TGTGCCAACAGTTTCCGGGATCTTGAGGGGACCCAGTACTTC. This sequence encodes CANSFRDLEGTQYF.

This clonotype was detected only a few times. The chain employs TRBV20-1 and TRBJ2-3, with D uncertain. V lost 3 bases and J 6 bases, leaving 16 bases between the germline ends. Germline V CDR1 and CDR2: DFQATT, SNEGSKA (reference sequence). The CDR3 sequence is 14 residues long. The CDR3 reads CSASSGFLGDTQYF. Written as DNA, the CDR3 is TGCAGTGCTAGTTCAGGCTTCCTAGGCGATACGCAGTATTTT.

With regard to this clonotype: A read error may produce the germline difference seen at one junction end. The chain combines TRBV4-1 with TRBJ1-2, with a weak D call TRBD1 (5 bases). CDR1 is MGHRA, CDR2 YSYEKL, per germline. This CDR3 is built from 15 residues. CDR3 sequence (DNA): TGCGCCAGCGGCCAAGTCGGAGGGACGTGGATAGGCTACACCTTC. It is translated as CASGQVGGTWIGYTF.

This sequence joins TRBV20-1 and TRBJ2-7, with 13 bases that match TRBD2. CDR1 and CDR2 (germline): DFQATT, SNEGSKA (reference sequence). CDR3 size: 15 residues. V shed 3 bases and J 3 bases; nucleotides not matched to a gene: 5. The CDR3 region is CSASPTSGGGYEQYF. CDR3 DNA sequence: TGCAGTGCTAGCCCCACTAGCGGGGGGGGCTACGAGCAGTACTTC.